This TCR beta chain is drawn from a study of blood T cell repertoires in COVID-19. This CDR3 is 13 amino acids long. Per the germline V gene, CDR1 is SEHNR and CDR2 is FQNEAQ (reference sequence). Assay used: immunoSEQ multiplex PCR; TCRdb lists only in-frame clones, some missing. Of fewer than 300,000 clones in the sample, around 88% were seen once. As regards this clone: The germline gene is not matched at one end of the junction; a read error may be the cause.

This chain connects TRBV7-9 to TRBJ2-7; 7 positions agree with TRBD2. This sequence originates from a man in his forties who had recovered from COVID-19. The material sequenced was PBMCs or T cells enriched from blood (not recorded which). CDR3 in DNA: TGTGCCAGCAGCTTCCCGGGAGGACCCCCCGGAGATTTC. This codes for CASSFPGGPPGDF. Full variable domain (missing parts from reference TRBV7-9 and TRBJ2-7): DTGVSQNPRHKITKRGQNVTFRCDPISEHNRLYWYRQTLGQGPEFLTYFQNEAQLEKSRLLSDRFSAERPKGSFSTLEIQRTEQGDSAMYLCASSFPGGPPGDFGPGTRLTVT.